The clone carrying this T cell receptor (beta chain) was detected many times. Its antigen is as yet unknown. The V gene's germline CDR1 is SGHTA and CDR2 FQGNSA. The CDR3 has 16 amino acids. Trimming took off 5 bases at V and 5 bases at J, with 19 bases between the two ends. This record comes from a study of T cell repertoires in cytomegalovirus infection. TCRdb processed the reads anew with MiXCR; each CDR3 protein has one entry. The sample shows tens of thousands of distinct CDR3 sequences, more than 3% of them seen only once. Study-wide results and caveats: The study found HLA-C-restricted CMV-specific TCR beta clonotypes dominating the ex vivo response.

The rearrangement links TRBV7-2 to TRBJ1-3, with D perhaps matching TRBD1 (5 bases). Material: PBMCs. The receptor was derived from a human donor in good health (CMV status not recorded). Some clones in this sample may be carry-over from other donors' samples. The CDR3 sequence is CASSRPGHMGRNTIYF. CDR3 DNA sequence: TGTGCCAGCAGCCGCCCCGGACATATGGGGAGAAACACCATATATTTT.